This TCR beta chain was identified during a study of blood T cell repertoires in COVID-19. On the study more broadly: T cells, B-cell-depleted T cells, or PBMCs provided the cDNA or gDNA that served as material.

J lost 5 bases, V lost 2 bases, and 6 bases had no gene match. The CDR3 runs to 15 residues. Germline values: CDR1 SGHRS, CDR2 YFSETQ. Sequenced by immunoSEQ multiplex PCR; TCRdb stores in-frame clones only, minus some. The sample gives approximately 49,000 clones, roughly 89% of which show up once; 4% is in the top ten. The V and J genes are TRBV5-1 and TRBJ1-4; 7 bases agree with TRBD1. The source material was peripheral blood. This TCR derives from a man in his fifties or sixties with acute or convalescent COVID-19. The CDR3 DNA is TGCGCCAGCAGCTTACAGGGGCCCTCGAATGAAAAACTGTTTTTT. This codes for CASSLQGPSNEKLFF.